This is a list of T cell receptor beta chains from one sample in a study of T cell repertoires in cytomegalovirus infection. These receptors' antigens are unknown. TCRdb re-analysed the reads in MiXCR, keeping a single row per CDR3 protein. In the table there are 900,000 to 950,000 distinct CDR3 sequences, about a third of which are singletons. This material consisted of cultured CD8+ T cells from PBMCs, taken from culture after CMV antigen stimulation. These receptors came from a human donor in good health (CMV status not recorded). Some clones in this sample may be carry-over from other donors' samples. Each CDR3 is given with its conserved first and last residue. Fields, in order: clone size, V gene, CDR3 length, J gene, D gene, CDR3 protein, CDR3 DNA. The D gene is left open where the match is weak. Some rows mark clone size as missing; the rest say once, few, many or name a class of expanded clone.

few	TRBV28	14	TRBJ1-5	-	CASSWGWGNQPQHF	TGTGCCAGCAGTTGGGGCTGGGGCAATCAGCCCCAGCATTTT
-	TRBV3-1	14	TRBJ1-1	-	CASSPRTFPSEAFF	TGTGCCAGCAGCCCAAGGACCTTCCCAAGTGAAGCTTTCTTT
-	TRBV6-2/TRBV6-3	16	TRBJ2-3	-	CASSWVDIPRLDTQYF	TGTGCCAGCAGTTGGGTTGACATCCCTCGCCTAGATACGCAGTATTTT
many	TRBV7-6	15	TRBJ2-1	TRBD2	CASNLAGGPSNEQFF	TGTGCCAGCAACCTAGCGGGGGGGCCGTCCAATGAGCAGTTCTTC
-	TRBV12-3/TRBV12-4	11	TRBJ2-1	-	CASTDGNEQFF	TGTGCCAGCACCGACGGAAATGAGCAGTTCTTC
many	TRBV7-6	14	TRBJ2-3	-	CASSLGQYTDTQYF	TGTGCCAGCAGCTTAGGACAGTACACAGATACGCAGTATTTT
few	TRBV6-5	14	TRBJ1-2	-	CASRSRGTNYGYTF	TGTGCCAGCAGGTCGCGCGGTACTAACTATGGCTACACCTTC
-	TRBV10-3	15	TRBJ1-1	TRBD1	CAISATTGLNTEAFF	TGTGCCATCAGTGCGACGACAGGGTTGAACACTGAAGCTTTCTTT
few	TRBV12-3/TRBV12-4	15	TRBJ2-1	TRBD1	CASSPQGNIYNEQFF	TGTGCCAGCAGCCCACAGGGGAATATTTACAATGAGCAGTTCTTC
-	TRBV6-5	14	TRBJ2-1	-	CASSYFRGGGEQFF	TGTGCCAGCAGTTACTTCCGAGGGGGGGGAGAGCAGTTCTTC
-	TRBV6-5	16	TRBJ2-7	TRBD2	CASSRLAGDLTYEQYF	TGTGCCAGCAGTCGACTAGCGGGGGACCTAACCTACGAGCAGTACTTC
-	TRBV7-3	13	TRBJ1-1	TRBD1	CASSSKGAAEAFF	TGTGCCAGCAGCTCGAAGGGGGCGGCTGAAGCTTTCTTT
few	TRBV6-5	16	TRBJ2-1	-	CASSYSPPPDGNEQFF	TGTGCCAGCAGTTACTCACCCCCCCCAGACGGTAATGAGCAGTTCTTC
-	TRBV2	18	TRBJ1-3	-	CASSAGKLGISSGNTIYF	TGTGCCAGCAGTGCGGGGAAGCTGGGCATCTCCTCTGGAAACACCATATATTTT
-	TRBV27	12	TRBJ2-7	-	CASSTNFYEQYF	TGTGCCAGCAGTACCAACTTCTACGAGCAGTACTTC
few	TRBV5-1	18	TRBJ2-4	-	CASSWVISGEVAKNIQYF	TGCGCCAGCAGCTGGGTAATATCAGGGGAAGTAGCCAAAAACATTCAGTACTTC
few	TRBV7-6	15	TRBJ2-1	-	CASSQNWGGGNEQFF	TGTGCCAGCAGCCAGAATTGGGGAGGCGGCAATGAGCAGTTCTTC
-	TRBV9	15	TRBJ1-2	TRBD1	CASSGGDRGYHGYTF	TGTGCCAGCAGCGGCGGGGACAGGGGGTACCATGGCTACACCTTC
few	TRBV7-2	15	TRBJ2-7	TRBD2	CASSLDGLVTYEQYF	TGTGCCAGCAGCTTAGACGGACTAGTAACCTACGAGCAGTACTTC
-	TRBV20-1	13	TRBJ2-7	-	CSLYRDTSYEQYF	TGCAGTCTTTACCGGGACACTTCCTACGAGCAGTACTTC
-	TRBV6-2/TRBV6-3	18	TRBJ2-3	TRBD2	CASSNPGLAGGLEDTQYF	TGTGCCAGCAGTAACCCGGGACTAGCGGGGGGGCTTGAAGATACGCAGTATTTT
-	TRBV15	16	TRBJ2-7	TRBD1	CATSTWDRGPSYEQYF	TGTGCCACCAGCACCTGGGACAGGGGTCCCTCCTACGAGCAGTACTTC
many	TRBV7-2	16	TRBJ1-1	-	CASSPFLGQGRGEAFF	TGTGCCAGCAGCCCCTTCCTAGGGCAGGGTCGGGGTGAAGCTTTCTTT
-	TRBV14	15	TRBJ2-2	TRBD2	CANSQIAGGTGELFF	TGTGCCAACAGCCAAATAGCGGGAGGCACCGGGGAGCTGTTTTTT
-	TRBV19	12	TRBJ1-2	-	CATRGAAYGYTF	TGTGCCACCCGAGGGGCGGCCTATGGCTACACCTTC
-	TRBV7-6	16	TRBJ1-1	-	CASSLSPPDKNTEAFF	TGTGCCAGCAGCTTAAGCCCCCCGGACAAGAACACTGAAGCTTTCTTT
-	TRBV13	13	TRBJ2-1	-	CASSFPGADEQFF	TGTGCCAGCAGCTTCCCCGGGGCCGATGAGCAGTTCTTC
-	TRBV28	18	TRBJ1-1	TRBD1	CASSSQTGGHKGQGAAFF	TGTGCCAGCAGTTCTCAGACTGGGGGCCATAAGGGACAGGGGGCCGCTTTCTTT
-	TRBV6-4	13	TRBJ1-1	-	CASSARAGTEAFF	TGTGCCAGCAGCGCCCGGGCGGGCACTGAAGCTTTCTTT
many	TRBV10-3	19	TRBJ2-1	TRBD2	CAISESSTSGGHHYNEQFF	TGTGCCATCAGTGAGTCTTCCACTAGCGGGGGCCATCATTACAATGAGCAGTTCTTC
-	TRBV6-2/TRBV6-3	16	TRBJ2-3	-	CASSYSKVVASDTQYF	TGTGCCAGCAGTTACTCGAAGGTGGTAGCCTCAGATACGCAGTATTTT
-	TRBV4-1	14	TRBJ1-6	-	CASSRGWGNSPLHF	TGCGCCAGCAGCCGAGGTTGGGGGAATTCACCCCTCCACTTT
-	TRBV12-3/TRBV12-4	11	TRBJ1-2	-	CASNQGMGYTF	TGTGCCAGCAACCAGGGTATGGGCTACACCTTC
many	TRBV19	16	TRBJ1-1	-	CASSIEGLGMDTEAFF	TGTGCCAGTAGTATCGAGGGATTAGGGATGGACACTGAAGCTTTCTTT
-	TRBV9	16	TRBJ2-3	TRBD2	CASSTHPGLITDTQYF	TGTGCCAGCAGCACTCACCCGGGACTAATAACAGATACGCAGTATTTT
-	TRBV6-7	16	TRBJ1-2	-	CASSCPKGITNYGYTF	TGTGCCAGCAGTTGCCCCAAGGGGATCACTAACTATGGCTACACCTTC
few	TRBV12-3/TRBV12-4	14	TRBJ1-2	-	CASTSGLYSAGYTF	TGTGCCAGCACTTCGGGCCTCTACTCGGCGGGCTACACCTTC
once	TRBV6-8	14	TRBJ1-4	-	CASSWAVGDEKLFF	TGTGCCAGCAGTTGGGCGGTGGGGGATGAAAAACTGTTTTTT
-	TRBV5-6	17	TRBJ1-5	TRBD1	CASSFRGGGRGHQPQHF	TGTGCCAGCAGCTTTCGAGGGGGCGGCCGTGGTCATCAGCCCCAGCATTTT
-	TRBV28	15	TRBJ2-3	-	CASRGGASYTDTQYF	TGTGCCAGCAGGGGCGGTGCTAGCTATACAGATACGCAGTATTTT
-	TRBV6-5	16	TRBJ2-3	TRBD1	CASSPGQGVLTDTQYF	TGTGCCAGCAGCCCGGGACAGGGGGTACTCACAGATACGCAGTATTTT
-	TRBV19	13	TRBJ1-1	-	CASSYFLGDKAFF	TGTGCCAGTAGTTACTTTCTAGGGGACAAAGCTTTCTTT
few	TRBV27	16	TRBJ1-1	-	CASSLSWGVEFTEAFF	TGTGCCAGCAGTTTATCGTGGGGAGTAGAGTTCACTGAAGCTTTCTTT
once	TRBV5-1	14	TRBJ2-2	-	CASSLGDLPGELFF	TGCGCCAGCAGCTTAGGGGACTTACCCGGGGAGCTGTTTTTT
-	TRBV6-2/TRBV6-3	16	TRBJ2-1	-	CASSYSGIGSYNEQFF	TGTGCCAGCAGTTACTCGGGGATAGGGTCCTACAATGAGCAGTTCTTC
-	TRBV7-6	12	TRBJ1-4	TRBD1	CASSDRVEKLFF	TGTGCCAGCAGCGACAGGGTGGAAAAACTGTTTTTT
many	TRBV7-2	15	TRBJ2-3	-	CASSLQGLSTDTQYF	TGTGCCAGCAGCTTGCAGGGCCTTTCCACAGATACGCAGTATTTT
-	TRBV7-4	14	TRBJ1-2	-	CASSLKANLYGYTF	TGTGCCAGCAGCTTAAAGGCCAACCTCTATGGCTACACCTTC
few	TRBV20-1	14	TRBJ2-7	-	CSARERGDSYEQYF	TGCAGTGCTAGAGAGAGGGGGGACTCCTACGAGCAGTACTTC
-	TRBV7-6	16	TRBJ2-3	TRBD1	CANSLSTGLSTDTQYF	TGTGCCAACAGTCTGTCGACAGGGCTTAGCACAGATACGCAGTATTTT
-	TRBV24-1	17	TRBJ2-1	-	CATSAQPTGPSYNEQFF	TGTGCCACCAGTGCCCAACCGACAGGCCCTTCCTACAATGAGCAGTTCTTC
-	TRBV12-3/TRBV12-4	12	TRBJ2-1	TRBD1	CASVGTGNEQFF	TGTGCCAGCGTCGGGACAGGGAATGAGCAGTTCTTC
-	TRBV28	15	TRBJ2-2	-	CASSLTSGPTGELFF	TGTGCCAGCAGTTTGACCAGCGGGCCCACCGGGGAGCTGTTTTTT
once	TRBV7-9	15	TRBJ2-5	TRBD1	CASSLSTGDGETQYF	TGTGCCAGCAGCCTATCGACAGGGGATGGGGAGACCCAGTACTTC
-	TRBV27	19	TRBJ1-6	-	CASSLYGTGLVADNSPRHF	TGTGCCAGCAGTTTATATGGTACAGGGTTGGTGGCAGATAATTCACCCCGCCACTTT
few	TRBV7-9	15	TRBJ2-1	-	CASSSRPRGENEQFF	TGTGCCAGCAGCTCCCGGCCTAGAGGTGAGAATGAGCAGTTCTTC
-	TRBV6-2/TRBV6-3	13	TRBJ1-2	-	CASSYQGRYGYTF	TGTGCCAGCAGTTACCAGGGGAGGTATGGCTACACCTTC
-	TRBV4-1	15	TRBJ1-5	-	CASSQEHSSNQPQHF	TGCGCCAGCAGCCAAGAGCACAGTAGCAATCAGCCCCAGCATTTT
-	TRBV2	19	TRBJ1-6	TRBD1	CASSEPPGQGLFLGSPLHF	TGTGCCAGCAGTGAACCCCCGGGACAGGGCCTATTCCTGGGTTCACCCCTCCACTTT
-	TRBV28	14	TRBJ2-1	-	CATLGDSGANEQFF	TGTGCCACCCTCGGGGATTCAGGGGCCAATGAGCAGTTCTTC